This T cell receptor beta chain was found in a study of OX40 agonist ivuxolimab in advanced cancers. Sequenced by immunoSEQ multiplex PCR; TCRdb stores in-frame clones only, minus some. The data show around 35,000 clones, around 92% seen once. CDR3 length: 15 residues. Trimming removed 3 bases at V and 1 base at J, with 9 bases between. CDR1 and CDR2 from the germline V gene are SEHNR and FQNEAQ (reference sequence). Excluded were patients having autoimmune disease history or systemic immunosuppression. This chain links TRBV7-9 with TRBJ2-2, with a weak D call TRBD1 (5 bases). The receptor's source is an adult with an advanced solid tumor such as melanoma, head and neck, liver or kidney cancer. The material sequenced was CD4+ or CD8+ T cells sorted from blood, taken in a trial of the OX40 agonist ivuxolimab. The chain's CDR3 is CASSLYRRNTGELFF. Written as DNA, the CDR3 is TGTGCCAGCAGCTTGTACAGGAGGAACACCGGGGAGCTGTTTTTT.